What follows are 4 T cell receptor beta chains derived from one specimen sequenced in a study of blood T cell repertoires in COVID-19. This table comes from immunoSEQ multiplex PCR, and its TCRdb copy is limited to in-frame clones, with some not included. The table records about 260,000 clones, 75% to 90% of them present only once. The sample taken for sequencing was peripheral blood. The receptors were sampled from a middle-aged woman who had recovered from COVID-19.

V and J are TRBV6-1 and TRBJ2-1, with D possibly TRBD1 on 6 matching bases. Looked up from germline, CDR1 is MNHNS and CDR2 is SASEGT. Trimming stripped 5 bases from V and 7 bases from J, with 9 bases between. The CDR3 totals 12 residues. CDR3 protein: CASSSDRNEQFF. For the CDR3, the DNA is TGTGCCAGCAGTTCCGACAGGAATGAGCAGTTCTTC.

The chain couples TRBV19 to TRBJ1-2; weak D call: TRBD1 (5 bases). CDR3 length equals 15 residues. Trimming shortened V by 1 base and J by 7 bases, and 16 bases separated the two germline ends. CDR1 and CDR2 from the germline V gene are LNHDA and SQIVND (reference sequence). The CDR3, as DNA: TGTGCCAGTAGTATAGTGCTCGACAGATCAAGTGGCTACACCTTC. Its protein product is CASSIVLDRSSGYTF.

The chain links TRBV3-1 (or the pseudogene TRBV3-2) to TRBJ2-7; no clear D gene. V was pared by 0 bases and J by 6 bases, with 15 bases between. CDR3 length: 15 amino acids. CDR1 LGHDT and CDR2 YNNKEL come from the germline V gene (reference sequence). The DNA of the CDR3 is TGTGCCAGCAGCCAAGAGGCTAGGATCACCTCCGAGCAGTACTTC. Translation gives CASSQEARITSEQYF.

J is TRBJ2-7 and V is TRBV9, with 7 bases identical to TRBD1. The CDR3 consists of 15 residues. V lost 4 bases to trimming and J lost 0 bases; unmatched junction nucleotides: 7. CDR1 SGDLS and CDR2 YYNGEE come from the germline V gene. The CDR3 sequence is CASSPGDSPSYEQYF. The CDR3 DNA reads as TGTGCCAGCAGCCCAGGGGACAGCCCCTCCTACGAGCAGTACTTC.